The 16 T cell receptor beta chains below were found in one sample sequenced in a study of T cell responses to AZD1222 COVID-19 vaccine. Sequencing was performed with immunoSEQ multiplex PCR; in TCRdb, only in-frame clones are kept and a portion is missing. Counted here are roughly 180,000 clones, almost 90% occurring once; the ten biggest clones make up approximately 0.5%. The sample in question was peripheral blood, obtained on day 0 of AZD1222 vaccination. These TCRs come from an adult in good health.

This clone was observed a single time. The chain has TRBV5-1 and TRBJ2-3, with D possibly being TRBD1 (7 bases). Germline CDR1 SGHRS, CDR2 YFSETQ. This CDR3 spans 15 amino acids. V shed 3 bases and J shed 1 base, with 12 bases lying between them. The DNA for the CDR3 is TGCGCCAGCAGCTGGGGGGACAGAGGCACAGATACGCAGTATTTT. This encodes CASSWGDRGTDTQYF.

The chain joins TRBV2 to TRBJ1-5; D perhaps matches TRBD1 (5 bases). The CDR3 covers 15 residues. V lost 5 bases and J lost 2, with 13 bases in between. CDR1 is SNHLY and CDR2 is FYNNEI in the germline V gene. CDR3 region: CASSRGGLGNQPQHF. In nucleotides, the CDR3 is TGTGCCAGCAGTAGGGGAGGCTTGGGCAATCAGCCCCAGCATTTT.

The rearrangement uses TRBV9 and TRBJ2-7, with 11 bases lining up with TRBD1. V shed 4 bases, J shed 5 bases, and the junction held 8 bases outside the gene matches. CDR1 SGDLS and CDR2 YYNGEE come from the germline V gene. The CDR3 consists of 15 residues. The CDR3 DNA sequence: TGTGCCAGCAGCCCGGGACAGGGGGGGGTCAACGAGCAGTACTTC. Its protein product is CASSPGQGGVNEQYF.

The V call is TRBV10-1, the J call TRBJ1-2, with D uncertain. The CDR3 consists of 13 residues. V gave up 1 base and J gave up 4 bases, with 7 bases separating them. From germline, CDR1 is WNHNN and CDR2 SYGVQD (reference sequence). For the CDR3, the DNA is TGCGCCAGCAGTGAGTGGTCAGGCTATGGCTACACCTTC. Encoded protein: CASSEWSGYGYTF.

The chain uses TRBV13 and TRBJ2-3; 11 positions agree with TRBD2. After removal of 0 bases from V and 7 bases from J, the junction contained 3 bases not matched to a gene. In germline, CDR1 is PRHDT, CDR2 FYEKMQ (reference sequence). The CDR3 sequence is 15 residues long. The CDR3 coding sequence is TGTGCCAGCAGCTTAGGCACTAGCGGGGGTAATACGCAGTATTTT. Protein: CASSLGTSGGNTQYF. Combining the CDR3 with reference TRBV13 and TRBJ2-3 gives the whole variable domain AAGVIQSPRHLIKEKRETATLKCYPIPRHDTVYWYQQGPGQDPQFLISFYEKMQSDKGSIPDRFSAQQFSDYHSELNMSSLELGDSALYFCASSLGTSGGNTQYFGPGTRLTVL.

The CDR3 DNA sequence: TGTGCCAGCAGTTTATCAAACGGGGGAGGGACTGAAGCTTTCTTT. This gives the protein CASSLSNGGGTEAFF. The chain couples TRBV27 to TRBJ1-1; possibly TRBD1 for D (5 bases). The CDR3 length is 15 residues. V dropped 0 bases and J dropped 5 bases, with 13 bases sitting between them. The germline V gene encodes CDR1 MNHEY and CDR2 SMNVEV (reference sequence).

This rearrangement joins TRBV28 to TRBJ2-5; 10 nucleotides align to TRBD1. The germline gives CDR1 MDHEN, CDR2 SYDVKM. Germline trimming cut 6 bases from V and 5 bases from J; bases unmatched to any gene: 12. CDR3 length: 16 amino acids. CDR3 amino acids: CASRFKSLDRGETQYF. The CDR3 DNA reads TGTGCCAGCAGGTTTAAATCCCTGGACAGGGGGGAGACCCAGTACTTC. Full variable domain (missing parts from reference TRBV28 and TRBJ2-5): DVKVTQSSRYLVKRTGEKVFLECVQDMDHENMFWYRQDPGLGLRLIYFSYDVKMKEKGDIPEGYSVSREKKERFSLILESASTNQTSMYLCASRFKSLDRGETQYFGPGTRLLVL.

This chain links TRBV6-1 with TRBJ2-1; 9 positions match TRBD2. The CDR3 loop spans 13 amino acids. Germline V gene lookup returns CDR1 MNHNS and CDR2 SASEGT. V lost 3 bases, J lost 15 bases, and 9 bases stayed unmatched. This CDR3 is CASSDAWAGGRFF. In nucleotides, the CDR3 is TGTGCCAGCAGTGACGCCTGGGCGGGAGGGCGGTTCTTC.

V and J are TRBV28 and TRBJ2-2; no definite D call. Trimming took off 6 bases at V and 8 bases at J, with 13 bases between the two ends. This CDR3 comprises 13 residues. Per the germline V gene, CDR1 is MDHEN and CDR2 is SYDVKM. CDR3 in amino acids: CASSPLVSGELFF. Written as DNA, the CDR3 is TGTGCCAGCAGCCCCCTTGTCTCAGGGGAGCTGTTTTTT.

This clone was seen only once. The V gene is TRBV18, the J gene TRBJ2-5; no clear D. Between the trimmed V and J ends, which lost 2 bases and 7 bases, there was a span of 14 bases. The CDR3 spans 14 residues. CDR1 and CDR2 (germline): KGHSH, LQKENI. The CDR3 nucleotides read TGTGCCAGCTCACCATCGGTAGGGCCAGGGACCCAGTACTTC. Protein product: CASSPSVGPGTQYF.

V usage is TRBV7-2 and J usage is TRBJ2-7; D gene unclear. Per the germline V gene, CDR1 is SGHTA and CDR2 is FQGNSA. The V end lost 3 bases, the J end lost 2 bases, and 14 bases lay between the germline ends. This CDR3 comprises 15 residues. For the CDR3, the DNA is TGTGCCAGCAGCTTTAGTCGCGGTGGCCCCTACGAGCAGTACTTC. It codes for CASSFSRGGPYEQYF.

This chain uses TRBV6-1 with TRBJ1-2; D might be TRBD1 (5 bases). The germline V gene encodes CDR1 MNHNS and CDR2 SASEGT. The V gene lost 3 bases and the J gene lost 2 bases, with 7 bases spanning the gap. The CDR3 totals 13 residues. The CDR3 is CASSEQGNYGYTF. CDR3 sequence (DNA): TGTGCCAGCAGTGAGCAGGGAAACTATGGCTACACCTTC.

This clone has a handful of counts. The CDR3 reads CASSMGASRPQHF. CDR3 coding DNA: TGTGCCAGTAGTATGGGCGCTTCTCGGCCCCAGCATTTT. This chain links TRBV19 with TRBJ1-5; D gene unclear. Trimming removed 3 bases at V and 9 bases at J, with 12 bases between. This CDR3 region has 13 residues. Germline V gene data show CDR1 as LNHDA and CDR2 as SQIVND (reference sequence).

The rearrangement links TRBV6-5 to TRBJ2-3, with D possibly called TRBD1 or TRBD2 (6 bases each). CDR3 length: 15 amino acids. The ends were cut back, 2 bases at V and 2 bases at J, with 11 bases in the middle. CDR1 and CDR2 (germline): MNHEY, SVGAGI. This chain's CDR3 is CASSYRGALTDTQYF. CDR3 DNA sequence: TGTGCCAGCAGTTACAGGGGGGCCCTCACAGATACGCAGTATTTT.

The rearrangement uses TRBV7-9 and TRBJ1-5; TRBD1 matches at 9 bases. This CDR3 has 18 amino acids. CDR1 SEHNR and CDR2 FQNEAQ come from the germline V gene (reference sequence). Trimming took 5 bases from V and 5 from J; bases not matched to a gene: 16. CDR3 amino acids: CASSGGTGSPFNHQPQHF. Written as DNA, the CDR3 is TGTGCCAGCAGCGGAGGGACAGGGTCCCCTTTTAATCATCAGCCCCAGCATTTT.

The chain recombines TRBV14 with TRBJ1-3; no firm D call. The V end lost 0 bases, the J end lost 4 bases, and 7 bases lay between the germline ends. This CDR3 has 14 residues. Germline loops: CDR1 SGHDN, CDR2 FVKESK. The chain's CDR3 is CASSQERRGNTIYF. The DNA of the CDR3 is TGTGCCAGCAGCCAAGAAAGGAGGGGAAACACCATATATTTT.